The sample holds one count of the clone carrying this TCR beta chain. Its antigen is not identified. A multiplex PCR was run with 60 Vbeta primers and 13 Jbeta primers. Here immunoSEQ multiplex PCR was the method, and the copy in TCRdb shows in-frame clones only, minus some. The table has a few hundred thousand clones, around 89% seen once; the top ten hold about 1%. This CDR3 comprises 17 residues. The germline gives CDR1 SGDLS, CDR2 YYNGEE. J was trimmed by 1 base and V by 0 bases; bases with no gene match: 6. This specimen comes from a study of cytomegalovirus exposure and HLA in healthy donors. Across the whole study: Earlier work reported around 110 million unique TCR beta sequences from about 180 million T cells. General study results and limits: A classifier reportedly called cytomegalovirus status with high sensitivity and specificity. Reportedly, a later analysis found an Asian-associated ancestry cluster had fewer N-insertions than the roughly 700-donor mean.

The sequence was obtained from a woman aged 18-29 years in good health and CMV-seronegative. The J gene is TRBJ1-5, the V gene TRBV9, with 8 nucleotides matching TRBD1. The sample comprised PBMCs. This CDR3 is CASSVAQGARSNQPQHF. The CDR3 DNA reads TGTGCCAGCAGCGTAGCTCAGGGGGCGCGGAGCAATCAGCCCCAGCATTTT.